Described below is a single T cell receptor (beta chain) sequence and its context. This record comes from a study of technical replicates of blood from a handful of donors. Some clones are missing from TCRdb's copy, which holds only in-frame ones; the method was immunoSEQ multiplex PCR. The data contain about 48,000 clones, about 90% of them singletons. Germline CDR1 SGHVS, CDR2 FNYEAQ. The CDR3 contains 12 residues. Trimming removed 4 bases at V and 5 bases at J, with 8 bases between. The material sequenced was PBMCs. The TCR originated in a human donor in good health. Some clones in this sample may be carry-over from other donors' samples. V is TRBV7-6 and J is TRBJ2-5; possibly TRBD1 for D (6 bases). CDR3 DNA: TGTGCCAGCAGCTCGAGGGGGGAGACCCAGTACTTC. Encoded protein: CASSSRGETQYF.